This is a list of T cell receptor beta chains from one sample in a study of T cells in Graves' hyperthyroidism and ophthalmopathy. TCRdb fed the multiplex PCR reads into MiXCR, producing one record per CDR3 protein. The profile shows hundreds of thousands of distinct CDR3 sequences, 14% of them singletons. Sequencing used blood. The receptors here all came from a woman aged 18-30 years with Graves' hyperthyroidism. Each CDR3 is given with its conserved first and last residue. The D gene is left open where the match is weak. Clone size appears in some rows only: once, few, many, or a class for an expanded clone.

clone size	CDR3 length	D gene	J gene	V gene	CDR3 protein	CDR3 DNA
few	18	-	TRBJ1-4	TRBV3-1	CASSQLFGSGQSNEKLFF	TGTGCCAGCAGCCAACTGTTCGGGTCGGGTCAATCTAATGAAAAACTGTTTTTT
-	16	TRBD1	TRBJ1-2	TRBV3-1	CASSPTLTGGVYGYTF	TGTGCCAGCAGCCCAACCCTGACAGGGGGCGTTTATGGCTACACCTTC
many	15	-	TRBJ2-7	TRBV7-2	CASNDWRAGSYEQYF	TGTGCCAGCAACGACTGGCGGGCAGGCTCCTACGAGCAGTACTTC
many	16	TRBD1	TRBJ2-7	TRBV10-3	CAISAGRGLGSYEQYF	TGTGCCATCAGTGCAGGAAGGGGGCTTGGCTCCTACGAGCAGTACTTC
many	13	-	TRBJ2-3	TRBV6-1	CASRTPSTDTQYF	TGTGCCAGCAGGACACCTAGCACAGATACGCAGTATTTT
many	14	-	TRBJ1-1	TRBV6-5	CASSYWQGNTEAFF	TGTGCCAGCAGTTACTGGCAGGGGAACACTGAAGCTTTCTTT
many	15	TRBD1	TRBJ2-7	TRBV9	CASSVGGQGWSEQYF	TGTGCCAGCAGCGTAGGGGGACAGGGATGGAGCGAGCAGTACTTC
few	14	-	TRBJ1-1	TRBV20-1	CSAPRTGSGTEAFF	TGCAGTGCACCTCGGACGGGGAGCGGCACTGAAGCTTTCTTT
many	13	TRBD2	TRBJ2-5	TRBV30	CAWSVTSGETQYF	TGTGCCTGGAGTGTAACTAGCGGGGAGACCCAGTACTTC
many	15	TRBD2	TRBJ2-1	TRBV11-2	CASSLLAGVYNEQFF	TGTGCCAGCAGCTTGCTAGCGGGAGTTTACAATGAGCAGTTCTTC
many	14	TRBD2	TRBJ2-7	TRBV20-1	CSAMVASGNYEQYF	TGCAGTGCTATGGTGGCTAGCGGGAATTACGAGCAGTACTTC
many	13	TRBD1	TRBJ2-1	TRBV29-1	CSVEEAGGGEQFF	TGCAGCGTTGAAGAGGCAGGGGGCGGGGAGCAGTTCTTC
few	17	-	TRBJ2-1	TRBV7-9	CASSPTGLAPQGNEQFF	TGTGCCAGCAGCCCCACGGGCCTAGCCCCCCAGGGTAATGAGCAGTTCTTC
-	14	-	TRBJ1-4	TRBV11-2	CASSLGRANEKLFF	TGTGCCAGCAGCTTAGGACGGGCTAATGAAAAACTGTTTTTT
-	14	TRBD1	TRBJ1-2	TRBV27	CASTDLQGNYGYTF	TGTGCCAGCACAGACCTACAGGGGAACTATGGCTACACCTTC
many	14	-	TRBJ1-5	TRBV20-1	CSPRWLQKGQPQHF	TGCAGCCCCAGATGGTTACAGAAGGGTCAGCCCCAGCATTTT
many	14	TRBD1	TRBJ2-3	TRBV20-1	CSAVDRLGTDTQYF	TGCAGTGCGGTGGACAGGTTGGGCACAGATACGCAGTATTTT
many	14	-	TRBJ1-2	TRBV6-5	CASSYSNPDYGYTF	TGTGCCAGCAGTTACTCGAATCCTGACTATGGCTACACCTTC
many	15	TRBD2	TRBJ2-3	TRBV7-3	CASSTGTSWPDTQYF	TGTGCCAGCAGCACGGGGACTAGTTGGCCAGATACGCAGTATTTT
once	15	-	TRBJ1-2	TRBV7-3	CASRLTRTANYGYTF	TGTGCCAGCAGATTAACTAGGACAGCGAACTATGGCTACACCTTC
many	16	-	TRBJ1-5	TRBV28	CASSFATIGAHQPQHF	TGTGCCAGCAGTTTCGCGACTATCGGGGCCCATCAGCCCCAGCATTTT
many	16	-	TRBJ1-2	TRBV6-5	CASSYWGWQANYGYTF	TGTGCCAGCAGTTACTGGGGATGGCAAGCTAACTATGGCTACACCTTC
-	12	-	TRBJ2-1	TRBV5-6	CASSRSVGEQFF	TGTGCCAGCAGCCGCAGCGTCGGGGAGCAGTTCTTC
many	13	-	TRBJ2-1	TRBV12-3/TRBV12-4	CASTLGESNEQFF	TGTGCCAGCACCCTAGGGGAGAGCAATGAGCAGTTCTTC
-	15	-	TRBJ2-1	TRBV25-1	CASSDQVSIYNEQFF	TGTGCCAGCAGTGACCAGGTATCGATCTACAATGAGCAGTTCTTC
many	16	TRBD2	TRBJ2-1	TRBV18	CASSPPWTSGYNEQFF	TGTGCCAGCTCTCCGCCTTGGACTAGCGGCTACAATGAGCAGTTCTTC
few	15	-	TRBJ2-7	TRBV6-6	CASSYSVLGPYEQYF	TGTGCCAGCAGTTACTCGGTCCTAGGGCCATACGAGCAGTACTTC
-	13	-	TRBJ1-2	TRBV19	CASNPRDILGYTF	TGTGCCAGTAATCCCCGGGACATACTTGGCTACACCTTC
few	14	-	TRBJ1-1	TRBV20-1	CSARDHGRETEAFF	TGCAGTGCTAGAGATCACGGAAGGGAGACTGAAGCTTTCTTT
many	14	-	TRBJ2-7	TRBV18	CASSPNPRSYEQYF	TGTGCCAGCTCACCAAATCCACGGTCCTACGAGCAGTACTTC
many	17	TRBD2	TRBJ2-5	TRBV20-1	CSASPGGRAWDQETQYF	TGCAGTGCTTCCCCTGGAGGGAGGGCTTGGGACCAAGAGACCCAGTACTTC
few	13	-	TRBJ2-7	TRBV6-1	CARIRDIGVEQYF	TGTGCCAGAATCCGGGACATAGGGGTCGAGCAGTACTTC
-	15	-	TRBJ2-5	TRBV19	CASSPLDGDIETQYF	TGTGCCAGTAGTCCTCTCGACGGGGATATAGAGACCCAGTACTTC
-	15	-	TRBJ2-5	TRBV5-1	CASSLARGVSETQYF	TGCGCCAGCAGCTTGGCCAGGGGCGTATCAGAGACCCAGTACTTC
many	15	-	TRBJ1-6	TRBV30	CAWSEQTGSLSPLHF	TGTGCCTGGAGTGAGCAGACCGGGTCCCTTTCACCCCTCCACTTT
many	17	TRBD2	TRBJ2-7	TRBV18	CASSPATRLADSYEQYF	TGTGCCAGCTCACCAGCGACGCGACTAGCGGACTCCTACGAGCAGTACTTC
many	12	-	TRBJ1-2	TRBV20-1	CSAPDGRYGYTF	TGCAGTGCCCCCGACGGGCGCTATGGCTACACCTTC
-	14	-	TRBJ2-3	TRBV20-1	CSATPGTGGGTQYF	TGCAGTGCTACCCCCGGGACCGGGGGTGGTACGCAGTATTTT
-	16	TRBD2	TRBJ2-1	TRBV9	CASSVRGEREYNEQFF	TGTGCCAGCAGCGTCCGAGGGGAGCGGGAATACAATGAGCAGTTCTTC
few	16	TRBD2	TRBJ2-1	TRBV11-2	CASSRPFAGGPTEQFF	TGTGCCAGCAGCCGCCCCTTCGCGGGAGGGCCGACTGAGCAGTTCTTC
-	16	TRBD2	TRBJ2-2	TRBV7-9	CASSFPGLVLTGELFF	TGTGCCAGCAGCTTCCCGGGACTAGTGCTCACCGGGGAGCTGTTTTTT
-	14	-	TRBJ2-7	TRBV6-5	CASSYRIETYEQYF	TGTGCCAGCAGTTACCGCATTGAGACCTACGAGCAGTACTTC
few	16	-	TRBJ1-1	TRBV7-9	CASSLVAGEWNTEAFF	TGTGCCAGCAGCTTAGTAGCGGGGGAGTGGAACACTGAAGCTTTCTTT
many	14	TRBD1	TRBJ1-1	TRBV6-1	CASTETGANTEAFF	TGTGCCAGCACCGAGACAGGGGCGAACACTGAAGCTTTCTTT
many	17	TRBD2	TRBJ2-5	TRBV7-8	CASSLARLAGPLETQYF	TGTGCCAGCAGCTTAGCGCGACTAGCGGGCCCCCTGGAGACCCAGTACTTC
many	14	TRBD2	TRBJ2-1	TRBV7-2	CASSVRLATNEQFF	TGTGCCAGCAGCGTGCGACTAGCAACGAATGAGCAGTTCTTC
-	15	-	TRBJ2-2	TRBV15	CATSSGTLNTGELFF	TGTGCCACCAGCAGCGGGACACTTAACACCGGGGAGCTGTTTTTT
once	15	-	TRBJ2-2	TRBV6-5	CASSYGYRNTGELFF	TGTGCCAGCAGTTACGGGTATCGGAACACCGGGGAGCTGTTTTTT
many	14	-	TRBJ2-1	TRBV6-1	CASSARLVSDEQFF	TGTGCCAGCAGTGCCCGACTAGTCTCCGATGAGCAGTTCTTC
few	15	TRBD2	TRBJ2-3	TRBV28	CASSLLASGTDTQYF	TGTGCCAGCAGCCTACTAGCGAGCGGCACAGATACGCAGTATTTT
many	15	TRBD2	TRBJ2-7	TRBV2	CASSDPLAVTYEQYF	TGTGCCAGCAGTGACCCGCTAGCGGTTACCTACGAGCAGTACTTC
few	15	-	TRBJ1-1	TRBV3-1	CASSPYGTGSAKAFF	TGTGCCAGCAGCCCCTATGGTACTGGGTCCGCTAAAGCTTTCTTT
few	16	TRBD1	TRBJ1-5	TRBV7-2	CASSSYGTGGYQPQHF	TGTGCCAGCAGCTCTTATGGGACAGGGGGTTATCAGCCCCAGCATTTT
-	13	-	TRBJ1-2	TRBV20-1	CSAQGGGYDGYTF	TGCAGTGCCCAAGGGGGGGGGTATGATGGCTACACCTTC